Below, one T cell receptor (beta chain) is given with its context. Germline V gene lookup returns CDR1 DFQATT and CDR2 SNEGSKA (reference sequence). J was trimmed by 6 bases and V by 4 bases; bases with no gene match: 7. CDR3 size: 15 residues. This record comes from a study of T cells in Graves' hyperthyroidism and ophthalmopathy. Researchers took RNA transcripts and amplified the TCR beta CDR3 regions from them. The study used the HTBI primer set for a first-round RT-PCR of the TCR CDR3. MiXCR was run by TCRdb on the multiplex PCR reads, yielding one entry per CDR3 protein. The data hold approximately 700,000 distinct CDR3 sequences, with 16% observed a single time. Over 18 months, lack of ophthalmopathy progression marked Graves' hyperthyroidism as stable.

The TCR originated in a man aged 18 to 30 with Graves' hyperthyroidism. The specimen was blood. The gene calls are TRBV20-1 and TRBJ2-2; 11 bases are shared with TRBD1. The CDR3 DNA reads as TGCAGTGCTACCGGGACAGGGGGAAAACCCGGGGAGCTGTTTTTT. Encoded protein: CSATGTGGKPGELFF.